This T cell receptor beta chain was sequenced for a study of blood T cell repertoires in COVID-19. At the level of the study: From T cells, B-cell-depleted T cells, or PBMCs came the material, which was cDNA or gDNA.

Clones were sequenced by immunoSEQ multiplex PCR, and TCRdb holds only the in-frame ones, with some missing. The sample contains fewer than 80,000 clones, more than 70% of which appear only once. V was shortened by 3 bases and J by 12 bases, with 11 bases between the two germline ends. Per the germline V gene, CDR1 is SNHLY and CDR2 is FYNNEI. This CDR3 comprises 12 residues. V usage is TRBV2 and J usage is TRBJ2-2; D is unresolved. Sequenced sample: peripheral blood. The source of this sequence is a human donor in a cohort sampled during active COVID-19. The CDR3 protein is CASSERYLKLFF. CDR3 nucleotide sequence: TGTGCCAGCAGTGAGCGGTACTTGAAGCTGTTTTTT.